This passage covers 17 T cell receptor beta chains from one sample sequenced in a study of blood T cells in healthy people across ages (dated by TCRdb to the mid-2010s). The library was built by means of 5' RACE. The instrument given in TCRdb is Illumina HiSeq 2500. A second about 7 to 12 cycle PCR used a sample-barcoded 5' primer and a J-beta primer mix. The public reads were reanalyzed by TCRdb: fastp trimming at Q25, MiXCR alignment, in-frame beta chains only. Each record represents a unique CDR3 protein, reported with the most common genes and DNA among its rows. Present in this sample are around 800,000 distinct CDR3 sequences, roughly 24% of which were seen just once. Approximately 2.9% of the sample is in the top ten clones. These records were also assigned to another study, of T cells of mothers and their children.

Sequences were obtained from blood. These receptor sequences come from a boy younger than 18 in good health.

Concerning this clonotype itself: Compared with germline, one end of the junction differs, possibly owing to a read error. This chain connects TRBV5-5 to TRBJ1-1; 7 nucleotides align to TRBD1. The CDR3 has 12 amino acids. Germline V gives CDR1 SGHKS, CDR2 YYEKEE (reference sequence). The CDR3 nucleotides read TGTGCCAGCAGGACAGGGAACGCTGAAGCTTTCTTT. This sequence encodes CASRTGNAEAFF. The full variable domain, its missing parts supplied by reference TRBV5-5 and TRBJ1-1, is DAGVTQSPTHLIKTRGQQVTLRCSPISGHKSVSWYQQVLGQGPQFIFQYYEKEERGRGNFPDRFSARQFPNYSSELNVNALLLGDSALYLCASRTGNAEAFFGQGTRLTVV.

A few counts support this clonotype. The chain is built from TRBV2 and TRBJ2-4; D might be TRBD1 (6 bases). The germline gives CDR1 SNHLY, CDR2 FYNNEI. The CDR3 consists of 12 residues. V lost 3 bases to trimming and J lost 6 bases, with 6 bases between them. The CDR3 loop reads CASSDRGNIQYF. The CDR3 region has the DNA TGTGCCAGCAGTGACAGGGGAAACATTCAGTACTTC.

This rearrangement joins TRBV20-1 to TRBJ2-3; TRBD2 is a possible D gene (7 bases). V was shortened by 1 base and J by 6 bases, with 26 bases between the two germline ends. The CDR3 is 18 amino acids. From germline, CDR1 is DFQATT and CDR2 SNEGSKA (reference sequence). The CDR3 region is CSARVWHVGGASLDTQYF. The CDR3 region has the DNA TGCAGTGCTAGAGTGTGGCATGTGGGGGGGGCCTCCCTGGATACGCAGTATTTT.

This clonotype was recorded a few times. The chain employs TRBV15 and TRBJ2-7, with D tentatively TRBD1 or TRBD2 (6 bases each). The V gene's germline CDR1 is LNHNV and CDR2 YYDKDF (reference sequence). This CDR3 region has 15 residues. Trimming took 0 bases from V and 7 from J, leaving 16 bases between them. The CDR3 nucleotides are TGTGCCACCAGCAGAGACAGGGTCGGGGGCAGTGAGCAGTACTTC. As protein: CATSRDRVGGSEQYF.

The CDR3 sequence: CASSPSGQGGPAGRYEQYF. The CDR3 nucleotides read TGTGCCAGCAGTCCTTCGGGACAGGGAGGCCCAGCGGGGAGGTACGAGCAGTACTTC. The chain joins TRBV12-3 or TRBV12-4 to TRBJ2-1; the match to TRBD1 covers 9 bases. The J call could be wrong; TRBJ2-7 is a better fit for the DNA end. CDR3 length: 19 residues.

This chain joins TRBV20-1 and TRBJ2-4; a weak D match, TRBD2 (5 bases). V gave up 0 bases and J gave up 0 bases, with 18 bases separating them. Germline V lookup: CDR1 DFQATT, CDR2 SNEGSKA (reference sequence). CDR3 length: 18 amino acids. The CDR3 spells CSARDFGSLGLAKNIQYF. The CDR3 nucleotides read TGCAGTGCTAGAGATTTTGGCTCACTAGGGCTAGCCAAAAACATTCAGTACTTC.

This chain joins TRBV29-1 and TRBJ2-7, with D possibly matching TRBD2 (7 bases). The germline CDR1 and CDR2 sequences are SQVTM and ANQGSEA. The length of the CDR3 is 14 residues. The ends were cut back, 3 bases at V and 5 bases at J, with 17 bases in the middle. For the CDR3, the DNA is TGCAGCGTTGAGAAAGGGGGAGGGCTCCACGAGCAGTACTTC. This translates into CSVEKGGGLHEQYF.

This chain joins TRBV20-1 and TRBJ1-1; D is uncertain. V dropped 0 bases and J dropped 7 bases, with 9 bases sitting between them. The CDR3 sequence is 12 residues long. The germline V gene encodes CDR1 DFQATT and CDR2 SNEGSKA (reference sequence). The CDR3 spells CSAREPVGEAFF. The CDR3 nucleotides are TGCAGTGCTAGAGAGCCGGTTGGTGAAGCTTTCTTT.

V and J are TRBV29-1 and TRBJ2-5; D is possibly TRBD1 (7 bases). The J call may not be correct, given that the DNA end is closer to TRBJ2-1. Germline V CDR1 and CDR2: SQVTM, ANQGSEA. The CDR3 spans 12 residues. CDR3 protein: CSGQRQGGEQFF. CDR3 nucleotides: TGCAGCGGACAAAGACAGGGAGGCGAGCAGTTCTTC.

This clonotype was observed a few times. The V call is TRBV7-2, the J call TRBJ1-2; possibly TRBD1 for D (5 bases). V lost 2 bases to trimming and J lost 0 bases, with 19 bases between them. This CDR3 contains 18 residues. The V gene's germline CDR1 is SGHTA and CDR2 FQGNSA. The CDR3 here is CASSLWPGPRGANYGYTF. The CDR3, as DNA: TGTGCCAGCAGCTTATGGCCGGGACCCCGAGGGGCTAACTATGGCTACACCTTC. The whole variable domain, filled in from reference TRBV7-2 and TRBJ1-2, reads GAGVSQSPSNKVTEKGKDVELRCDPISGHTALYWYRQSLGQGLEFLIYFQGNSAPDKSGLPSDRFSAERTGGSVSTLTIQRTQQEDSAVYLCASSLWPGPRGANYGYTFGSGTRLTVV.

The sample holds a few counts of this clonotype. This rearrangement joins TRBV29-1 to TRBJ2-3, with 7 bases fitting TRBD2. V gave up 5 bases and J gave up 5 bases; unmatched junction bases: 4. Germline assignment: CDR1 SQVTM and CDR2 ANQGSEA. CDR3 length equals 12 residues. The CDR3 coding sequence is TGCAGCGTTTCAATAGCGGGAGATACGCAGTATTTT. Translated: CSVSIAGDTQYF.

The V gene is TRBV7-2, the J gene TRBJ1-4, with D unresolved. This CDR3 has 13 amino acids. The V end was cut by 4 bases, the J end by 8 bases, with 11 bases between. Looked up from germline, CDR1 is SGHTA and CDR2 is FQGNSA. CDR3 nucleotides: TGTGCCAGCAGCTCCTCTTTTGGGGAAAAACTGTTTTTT. Its protein product is CASSSSFGEKLFF. The full variable domain, its missing parts supplied by reference TRBV7-2 and TRBJ1-4, is GAGVSQSPSNKVTEKGKDVELRCDPISGHTALYWYRQSLGQGLEFLIYFQGNSAPDKSGLPSDRFSAERTGGSVSTLTIQRTQQEDSAVYLCASSSSFGEKLFFGSGTQLSVL.

The rearrangement uses TRBV12-3 or TRBV12-4 and TRBJ1-1; 8 bases are a match to TRBD1. This CDR3 region has 15 residues. Trimming cost V 2 bases and J 3 bases; bases outside gene matches: 5. CDR3 protein: CASSLQRTGHTEAFF. DNA for the CDR3: TGTGCCAGCAGTTTACAGCGGACAGGGCACACTGAAGCTTTCTTT.

The sample holds a few counts of this clonotype. The chain links TRBV27 to TRBJ1-2; a weak D match, TRBD1 (6 bases). V was shortened by 5 bases and J by 7 bases, with 14 bases between the two germline ends. CDR1 and CDR2 from the germline V gene are MNHEY and SMNVEV (reference sequence). This CDR3 comprises 13 residues. The CDR3 loop reads CASSGGWDCGYTF. The DNA of the CDR3 is TGTGCCAGCAGTGGGGGCTGGGACTGTGGCTACACCTTC.

This clonotype was observed a few times. V is TRBV5-4 and J is TRBJ2-3; 10 bases are a match to TRBD1. V shed 1 base and J 1 base; nucleotides not matched to a gene: 3. Germline loops: CDR1 SGHNT, CDR2 YYREEE (reference sequence). The CDR3 extends over 16 amino acids. CDR3 bases: TGTGCCAGCAGCTTGCTCGGGACAGGGGGCACAGATACGCAGTATTTT. This sequence encodes CASSLLGTGGTDTQYF.

This clonotype appeared a single time. The chain has TRBV9 and TRBJ1-2; D unclear. Trimming cost V 4 bases and J 1 base, with 17 bases left between them. Germline V CDR1 and CDR2: SGDLS, YYNGEE. The CDR3 has 16 residues. The DNA of the CDR3 is TGTGCCAGCAGCCCCTGGGTGGCCGGAGGTAACTATGGCTACACCTTC. Amino acid sequence: CASSPWVAGGNYGYTF.

The chain is built from TRBV27 and TRBJ2-7; maybe TRBD1 (5 bases). Trimming shortened V by 2 bases and J by 5 bases, and 13 bases separated the two germline ends. Per germline, CDR1 MNHEY and CDR2 SMNVEV (reference sequence). CDR3 length: 14 residues. Here the CDR3 reads CASSLRQGWNEQYF. The CDR3 nucleotides read TGTGCCAGCAGTTTAAGGCAGGGTTGGAACGAGCAGTACTTC.